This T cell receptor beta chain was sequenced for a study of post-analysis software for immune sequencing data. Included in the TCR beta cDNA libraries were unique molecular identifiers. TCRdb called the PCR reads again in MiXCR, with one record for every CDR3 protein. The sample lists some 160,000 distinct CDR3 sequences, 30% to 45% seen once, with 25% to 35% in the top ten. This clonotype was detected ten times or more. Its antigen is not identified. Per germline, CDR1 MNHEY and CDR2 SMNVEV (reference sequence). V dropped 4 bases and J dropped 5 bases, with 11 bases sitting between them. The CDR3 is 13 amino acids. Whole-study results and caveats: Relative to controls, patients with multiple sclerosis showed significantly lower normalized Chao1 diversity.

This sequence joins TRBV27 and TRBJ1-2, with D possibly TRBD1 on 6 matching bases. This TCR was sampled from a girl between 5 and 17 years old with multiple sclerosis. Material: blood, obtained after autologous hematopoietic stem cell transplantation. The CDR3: CASSSLQGYGYTF. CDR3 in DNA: TGTGCCAGCAGTTCTCTACAGGGATATGGCTACACCTTC.